This TCR beta chain was observed in a study of blood T cell repertoires in COVID-19. Study in general: T cells, B-cell-depleted T cells, or PBMCs provided the cDNA or gDNA that served as material.

Germline loops: CDR1 LNHDA, CDR2 SQIVND (reference sequence). The V and J ends lost 0 bases and 6 bases respectively, with 12 bases between them. This CDR3 has 14 amino acids. This clone was seen only once. The repertoire was sequenced with immunoSEQ multiplex PCR; TCRdb's copy has only in-frame clones and lacks some. Among approximately 4,000 clones listed, around 73% were seen once. This clonotype was sampled from a human donor with active or convalescent COVID-19. The donor label of this sample is uncertain. The sequencing sample was made of peripheral blood. V is TRBV19 and J is TRBJ2-7, with D perhaps TRBD2 (7 bases). The CDR3 DNA reads TGTGCCAGTAGTATAGAGAGGGGGGGCAGCGAGCAGTACTTC. Protein product: CASSIERGGSEQYF.